These 18 T cell receptor beta chains were sequenced from one sample in a study of T cells in Graves' hyperthyroidism and ophthalmopathy. Authors of the study amplified TCR beta CDR3 regions from RNA transcripts. Primed by the HTBI set, a first-round RT-PCR was run on the TCR CDR3. TCRdb itself ran the multiplex PCR reads through MiXCR, one entry per CDR3 protein. The repertoire holds roughly 56,000 distinct CDR3 sequences, with roughly 49% as singletons. The specimen sequenced was blood. The source is a woman aged 25 to 39 with Graves' ophthalmopathy.

This clonotype was counted a single time. An end of the junction does not agree with germline; a read error may underlie this. This chain connects TRBV20-1 to TRBJ1-4; 7 nucleotides match TRBD1. Germline CDR1 reads DFQATT; CDR2 reads SNEGSKA (reference sequence). The CDR3 has 15 residues. Written as DNA, the CDR3 is TGCAGTGCCCCCGGACAGGAGGCGGCTAATGAAAAACCGTTTTTT. It specifies CSAPGQEAANEKPFF.

Remarks on this clonotype: A junction end diverges from the germline sequence, so it may reflect a read error. The chain combines TRBV6-2 or TRBV6-3 with TRBJ1-2; TRBD1 is a possible D gene (5 bases). Germline assignment: CDR1 MNHEY and CDR2 SVGEGT. CDR3 length equals 14 residues. CDR3 residues: CASSYSPRDYGHTF. Here the CDR3 DNA reads TGTGCCAGCAGTTACTCGCCCCGGGACTATGGCCACACCTTT.

A word on this clonotype: A read error may be the cause here, since a much bigger clone is one base away. The V call is TRBV12-3 or TRBV12-4, the J call TRBJ2-1; 7 bases agree with TRBD2. This CDR3 comprises 14 residues. Trimming removed 2 bases from V and 8 bases from J; junction bases left unmatched: 6. For the CDR3, the DNA is TGTGCCAGCAGTTTACGGGGGGAATACGATGAGCAGTTCTTC. Its protein is CASSLRGEYDEQFF.

This clonotype has at least ten counts. The genes are TRBV4-2 and TRBJ1-1; D unclear. Germline CDR1 reads LGHNA; CDR2 reads YNFKEQ. The CDR3 is made up of 14 amino acids. Deletions cut 0 bases from V and 7 bases from J, with 12 bases between. This chain's CDR3 is CASSQDSQMYEAFF. The CDR3 bases are TGTGCCAGCAGCCAAGATTCACAGATGTATGAAGCTTTCTTT.

Turning to this clonotype: One end of the junction fails to match germline, which may point to a read error. The chain has TRBV5-4 and TRBJ2-6, with 10 bases aligning to TRBD1. Per germline, CDR1 SGHNT and CDR2 YYREEE (reference sequence). This CDR3 comprises 13 residues. The CDR3 DNA is TGTGCCAGCAGCTGGACAGGGGGCAACGTCCTGACTTTC. Its translation is CASSWTGGNVLTF.

The V call is TRBV7-9, the J call TRBJ2-1, with no clear D. Germline V gene sequence: CDR1 SEHNR, CDR2 FQNEAQ (reference sequence). V was clipped by 2 bases and J by 9 bases, with 14 bases between them. The CDR3 is made up of 14 amino acids. The CDR3 is CASSLNIDASEQFF. The CDR3 DNA follows: TGTGCCAGCAGCTTAAATATCGACGCATCTGAGCAGTTCTTC.

This clonotype was found many times. The V and J genes are TRBV7-3 and TRBJ2-1; D might be TRBD1 (6 bases). Germline V lookup: CDR1 SGHTA, CDR2 FQGTGA. The CDR3 spans 11 residues. With 3 bases removed from V and 12 bases from J, the gap between germline ends came to 9 bases. This CDR3 is CASSLGARQFF. For the CDR3, the DNA is TGTGCCAGCAGCTTGGGGGCTCGGCAGTTCTTC.

Turning to this clonotype: A read error is likely, as this CDR3 ends without the conserved phenylalanine or tryptophan. V is TRBV6-1 and J is TRBJ1-1; D possibly corresponds to TRBD1 (5 bases). Per germline, CDR1 MNHNS and CDR2 SASEGT. Trimming left V 7 bases short and J 11 bases short, with 11 bases between. This CDR3 is 10 amino acids long. CDR3 nucleotide sequence: TGTGCCAGCACGAGGGGTGAGGCTTTCTGT. This encodes CASTRGEAFC.

This clonotype is medium-sized. The chain has TRBV10-2 and TRBJ1-1, with D hard to call. V was cut by 3 bases and J by 6 bases, with 5 bases left in between. The CDR3 has 11 amino acids. Germline assignment: CDR1 WSHSY and CDR2 SAAADI. The CDR3 DNA sequence: TGCGCCAGCAGTGAAGCTTCTGAAGCTTTCTTT. It encodes CASSEASEAFF.

This clonotype came up many times. This rearrangement joins TRBV4-1 to TRBJ1-5, with unresolved D. Trimming took off 4 bases at V and 2 bases at J, with 9 bases between the two ends. Germline loops: CDR1 MGHRA, CDR2 YSYEKL. The CDR3 runs to 14 residues. Written as DNA, the CDR3 is TGCGCCAGCAGCCTGTTGAGGGGCAATCAGCCCCAGCATTTT. Amino acid sequence: CASSLLRGNQPQHF.

This clonotype was seen many times. The rearrangement uses TRBV3-1 and TRBJ2-5; perhaps TRBD2 as D (5 bases). CDR1 and CDR2 (germline): LGHDT, YNNKEL (reference sequence). CDR3 length: 16 amino acids. Between the trimmed V and J ends, which lost 6 bases and 4 bases, there was a span of 21 bases. The chain's CDR3 is CASSQLVGRSRETQYF. The CDR3 bases are TGTGCCAGCAGTCAACTAGTAGGGCGCTCACGAGAGACCCAGTACTTC.

Details on this clonotype: A single base separates this from a much larger clone, so it may be a read error. CDR3 region: CASGYDLAGGPSYNEQFF. The CDR3 DNA is TGTGCCAGCGGTTATGACCTAGCGGGAGGGCCCTCCTACAATGAGCAGTTCTTC. The chain is built from TRBV6-5 and TRBJ2-1, with 12 nucleotides matching TRBD2. Per germline, CDR1 MNHEY and CDR2 SVGAGI. This CDR3 spans 18 amino acids.

There are many counts of this clonotype. This chain uses TRBV5-1 with TRBJ1-4; D ambiguous. V was cut by 0 bases and J by 4 bases, with 7 bases left in between. The CDR3 is made up of 14 amino acids. The V gene's germline CDR1 is SGHRS and CDR2 YFSETQ. CDR3 protein: CASSLAYSNEKLFF. In nucleotides, the CDR3 is TGCGCCAGCAGCTTGGCTTACAGTAATGAAAAACTGTTTTTT.

This clonotype was detected many times. This chain uses TRBV7-9 with TRBJ2-1; the match to TRBD2 covers 10 bases. The V gene end was trimmed by 3 bases and the J gene end by 3 bases; junction bases not matched to a gene: 8. The CDR3 is 17 amino acids. Germline V gives CDR1 SEHNR, CDR2 FQNEAQ (reference sequence). CDR3 coding DNA: TGTGCCAGCAGCTTGGACGTCGGACTAGCGGTCTACAATGAGCAGTTCTTC. Protein sequence: CASSLDVGLAVYNEQFF.

There are many counts of this clonotype. This chain connects TRBV29-1 to TRBJ2-1; D is perhaps TRBD2 (6 bases). Trimming took 7 bases from V and 8 from J, leaving 21 bases between them. Looked up from germline, CDR1 is SQVTM and CDR2 is ANQGSEA. The CDR3 is made up of 14 amino acids. The CDR3 DNA reads TGCAGCGCCCACCTTGGCGGGAACGGAGATGAGCAGTTCTTC. It codes for CSAHLGGNGDEQFF.

The gene calls are TRBV6-5 and TRBJ1-5; D is undetermined. Germline CDR1 and CDR2: MNHEY and SVGAGI. The CDR3 extends over 17 amino acids. Trimming cost V 4 bases and J 3 bases, with 19 bases left between them. The CDR3 here is CASSSRVDGETNQPQHF. The CDR3 DNA follows: TGTGCCAGCAGTTCTAGAGTCGACGGGGAGACCAATCAGCCCCAGCATTTT.

This clonotype occurred once. The V gene is TRBV20-1, the J gene TRBJ2-3; 14 nucleotides line up with TRBD2. V was clipped by 6 bases and J by 4 bases; unmatched bases: 9. Per the germline V gene, CDR1 is DFQATT and CDR2 is SNEGSKA (reference sequence). The CDR3 has 16 amino acids. In DNA, the CDR3 is TGCAGTGCGGACCGGACTAGCGGGAGGATCGCAGATACGCAGTATTTT. The encoded protein is CSADRTSGRIADTQYF.

To note about this clonotype: Without the conserved terminal phenylalanine or tryptophan, this CDR3 likely stems from a read error. This rearrangement joins TRBV19 to TRBJ2-3, with D uncertain. The CDR3 runs 12 residues. Germline values: CDR1 LNHDA, CDR2 SQIVND (reference sequence). The germline V and J ends were trimmed by 8 bases and 2 bases, with 8 bases remaining between them. Here the CDR3 reads CASGSATDTQYL. The CDR3 DNA follows: TGTGCCAGTGGTTCCGCCACAGATACGCAGTATCTT.